One and the same sample provided the 27 T cell receptor beta chains below, sequenced in a study of CD8 T cells in Susac syndrome. With random hexamers, reverse transcription was performed on about 0.45 to 1 ug of RNA. TCRdb analysed the immunoSEQ multiplex PCR reads with MiXCR anew, one entry per CDR3 protein. Seen here are a few hundred thousand distinct CDR3 sequences, over 75% observed once, and the top ten hold roughly 0.2%. The sample was CD8+ T cells from PBMCs. The source is a human donor with multiple sclerosis.

The V and J genes are TRBV20-1 and TRBJ1-2, with TRBD1 as a possible D gene (5 bases). The CDR3 extends over 16 amino acids. Trimming removed 6 bases from V and 3 bases from J, with 23 bases in between. The germline CDR1 and CDR2 sequences are DFQATT and SNEGSKA (reference sequence). The CDR3 coding sequence is TGCAGTGCAAAACCTCCGGGACGCCAATGGGACTATGGCTACACCTTC. This sequence encodes CSAKPPGRQWDYGYTF.

The V gene is TRBV15, the J gene TRBJ2-2; D unresolved. Germline values: CDR1 LNHNV, CDR2 YYDKDF (reference sequence). The germline V and J ends were trimmed by 3 bases and 4 bases, with 3 bases remaining between them. The CDR3 has 12 amino acids. CDR3 sequence reads: CATSSGTGELFF. DNA for the CDR3: TGTGCCACCAGCAGTGGCACCGGGGAGCTGTTTTTT. Full variable domain (missing parts from reference TRBV15 and TRBJ2-2): DAMVIQNPRYQVTQFGKPVTLSCSQTLNHNVMYWYQQKSSQAPKLLFHYYDKDFNNEADTPDNFQSRRPNTSFCFLDIRSPGLGDTAMYLCATSSGTGELFFGEGSRLTVL.

This clonotype is a singleton in its sample. The chain carries TRBV29-1 and TRBJ1-4, with TRBD1 identical over 8 bases. This CDR3 contains 15 residues. After removal of 4 bases from V and 8 bases from J, the junction contained 12 bases not matched to a gene. Per germline, CDR1 SQVTM and CDR2 ANQGSEA. The CDR3 protein is CSVGLQGARAEKLFF. The CDR3 nucleotides read TGCAGCGTTGGATTGCAGGGGGCGCGGGCCGAAAAACTGTTTTTT.

This chain connects TRBV7-3 to TRBJ1-5; 11 bases are shared with TRBD1. Trimming removed 6 bases from V and 7 bases from J; junction bases left unmatched: 14. This CDR3 is built from 17 residues. In germline, CDR1 is SGHTA, CDR2 FQGTGA. The CDR3 protein is CASRAGTGGGWAQPQHF. CDR3 coding DNA: TGTGCCAGCAGGGCCGGGACAGGGGGAGGTTGGGCCCAGCCCCAGCATTTT.

V usage is TRBV19 and J usage is TRBJ2-4; D perhaps matches TRBD2 (7 bases). The ends were cut back, 4 bases at V and 8 bases at J, with 24 bases in the middle. Germline V gives CDR1 LNHDA, CDR2 SQIVND (reference sequence). The CDR3 totals 17 residues. The CDR3 sequence: CASSTLRAWGGSDIQYF. The CDR3 DNA follows: TGTGCCAGTAGTACCCTCCGGGCGTGGGGGGGCTCGGACATTCAGTACTTC.

The V and J genes are TRBV10-3 and TRBJ2-7; weak D call: TRBD1 (5 bases). The CDR3 runs 13 residues. Trimming cost V 6 bases and J 0 bases, with 9 bases left between them. Germline V lookup: CDR1 ENHRY, CDR2 SYGVKD. This chain's CDR3 is CAIRAQDSYEQYF. The CDR3 DNA reads TGTGCCATCAGGGCACAGGACTCCTACGAGCAGTACTTC.

The chain recombines TRBV7-9 with TRBJ1-2; D unclear. Trimming took off 4 bases at V and 5 bases at J, with 11 bases between the two ends. The CDR3 covers 13 residues. CDR1 and CDR2 from the germline V gene are SEHNR and FQNEAQ (reference sequence). CDR3 DNA: TGTGCCAGCAGCTCAAACTTAGGGTATGGCTACACCTTC. It specifies CASSSNLGYGYTF.

This chain joins TRBV6-5 and TRBJ2-1; D gene uncertain. V was shortened by 0 bases and J by 8 bases, with 11 bases between the two germline ends. CDR3 size: 14 residues. Germline loops: CDR1 MNHEY, CDR2 SVGAGI. The CDR3 protein is CASSYSLGRDEQFF. CDR3 nucleotides: TGTGCCAGCAGTTACTCGCTCGGACGGGATGAGCAGTTCTTC.

This sequence joins TRBV7-9 and TRBJ1-1; D might be TRBD1 (5 bases). Per germline, CDR1 SEHNR and CDR2 FQNEAQ (reference sequence). CDR3 size: 12 residues. Trimming shortened V by 8 bases and J by 2 bases, and 9 bases separated the two germline ends. The CDR3 nucleotides read TGTGCCAGCGCCGGGGGTAACACTGAAGCTTTCTTT. This sequence encodes CASAGGNTEAFF.

The chain links TRBV6-1 to TRBJ2-1; 12 bases are shared with TRBD2. J gave up 5 bases and V 8 bases, and 7 bases lay outside the gene matches. Germline CDR1 reads MNHNS; CDR2 reads SASEGT. This CDR3 contains 15 residues. The CDR3 loop reads CASSRLAGDHNEQFF. The CDR3 DNA follows: TGTGCCAGCTCCAGACTAGCGGGGGATCACAATGAGCAGTTCTTC.

This clonotype was seen a single time. The rearrangement links TRBV20-1 to TRBJ2-2, with D possibly matching TRBD1 (5 bases). The CDR3 totals 13 residues. Germline V gene lookup returns CDR1 DFQATT and CDR2 SNEGSKA (reference sequence). V gave up 3 bases and J gave up 4 bases, with 9 bases separating them. For the CDR3, the DNA is TGCAGTGCTAGGGGGCGATCCACCGGGGAGCTGTTTTTT. Translated, it gives CSARGRSTGELFF.

The chain carries TRBV20-1 and TRBJ1-1, with 7 positions matching TRBD1. CDR1 is DFQATT, CDR2 SNEGSKA, per germline (reference sequence). Germline trimming cut 5 bases from V and 1 base from J; bases unmatched to any gene: 4. There are 13 residues in the CDR3. This CDR3 is CSAFRGGNTEAFF. The CDR3 region has the DNA TGCAGTGCTTTCAGGGGGGGGAACACTGAAGCTTTCTTT.

The chain uses TRBV7-9 and TRBJ2-1, with TRBD1 matching over 7 bases. V shed 5 bases and J 7 bases; nucleotides not matched to a gene: 11. Looked up from germline, CDR1 is SEHNR and CDR2 is FQNEAQ (reference sequence). The length of the CDR3 is 15 residues. The CDR3, as DNA: TGTGCCAGCAGCCCGCTGACAGGGATCGCAAATGAGCAGTTCTTC. Encoded protein: CASSPLTGIANEQFF.

Only a few counts were recorded for this clonotype. For the CDR3, the DNA is TGTGCCAGCAGTGAAGGGACTTCCGCGGCCAACGTCCTGACTTTC. Translation gives CASSEGTSAANVLTF. This chain links TRBV6-1 with TRBJ2-6; D possibly corresponds to TRBD2 (5 bases). V lost 1 base and J lost 6, with 10 bases in between. Germline CDR1 and CDR2: MNHNS and SASEGT. This CDR3 spans 15 amino acids.

The rearrangement joins TRBV12-5 to TRBJ1-5, with no clear D. The CDR3 sequence is 13 residues long. Germline V gene sequence: CDR1 LGHNT, CDR2 FRNRAP. Between the trimmed V and J ends, which lost 3 bases and 0 bases, there was a span of 3 bases. Here the CDR3 DNA reads TGTGCTAGTGGTTTAAATAGCAATCAGCCCCAGCATTTT. Translating gives CASGLNSNQPQHF.

The chain combines TRBV9 with TRBJ2-3; unclear D gene. Germline V gives CDR1 SGDLS, CDR2 YYNGEE. Deletions cut 0 bases from V and 7 bases from J, with 9 bases between. CDR3 length: 13 residues. The CDR3: CASSVAAVNTQYF. In DNA, the CDR3 is TGTGCCAGCAGCGTAGCGGCAGTGAATACGCAGTATTTT.

V usage is TRBV29-1 and J usage is TRBJ2-5; TRBD2 agrees at 10 bases. Looked up from germline, CDR1 is SQVTM and CDR2 is ANQGSEA. The CDR3 sequence is 13 residues long. V lost 4 bases to trimming and J lost 5 bases; unmatched junction nucleotides: 4. The CDR3 protein is CSVAASGGETQYF. For the CDR3, the DNA is TGCAGCGTTGCGGCTAGCGGGGGTGAGACCCAGTACTTC.

This chain links TRBV11-1 with TRBJ2-1; a weak D match, TRBD2 (5 bases). The germline V gene has CDR1 SGHAT and CDR2 FQDESV (reference sequence). V was shortened by 5 bases and J by 6 bases, with 14 bases between the two germline ends. This CDR3 spans 14 amino acids. CDR3 loop: CASSPPVLGNEQFF. The CDR3 DNA reads as TGTGCCAGCAGCCCGCCGGTACTAGGCAATGAGCAGTTCTTC.

This chain connects TRBV4-2 to TRBJ2-7, with D perhaps TRBD1 (5 bases). Trimming stripped 0 bases from V and 4 bases from J, with 10 bases between. The CDR3 runs 14 residues. The germline gives CDR1 LGHNA, CDR2 YNFKEQ. The CDR3 DNA sequence: TGTGCCAGCAGCCAAGACCTCGGACAATACGAGCAGTACTTC. Translating it yields CASSQDLGQYEQYF.

This clonotype was seen once. The V call is TRBV4-1, the J call TRBJ2-2; no clear D. This CDR3 contains 15 residues. CDR1 and CDR2 from the germline V gene are MGHRA and YSYEKL. The V end lost 1 base, the J end lost 6 bases, and 12 bases lay between the germline ends. The CDR3 loop is CASSQVPDSPGELFF. The CDR3 bases are TGCGCCAGCAGCCAAGTCCCTGACTCTCCCGGGGAGCTGTTTTTT.

The chain is built from TRBV19 and TRBJ2-7, with 8 bases fitting TRBD1. V was clipped by 5 bases and J by 0 bases; unmatched bases: 3. The CDR3 covers 14 residues. Per the germline V gene, CDR1 is LNHDA and CDR2 is SQIVND (reference sequence). As DNA, the CDR3 is TGTGCCAGTAGTTCGGGACAGGTCTCCTACGAGCAGTACTTC. It translates to CASSSGQVSYEQYF.

This rearrangement joins TRBV19 to TRBJ2-1, with 12 bases aligning to TRBD2. The V and J ends lost 3 bases and 7 bases, in that order; junction bases with no gene match: 13. Per the germline V gene, CDR1 is LNHDA and CDR2 is SQIVND (reference sequence). This CDR3 is built from 18 residues. CDR3 nucleotide sequence: TGTGCCAGTAGTATGCCCCGGCTAGCGGGAGGGCCGGGGAATGAGCAGTTCTTC. Amino acids: CASSMPRLAGGPGNEQFF.

V usage is TRBV29-1 and J usage is TRBJ2-1, with TRBD2 matching over 11 bases. The CDR3 is 21 residues long. Germline lookup yields CDR1 SQVTM and CDR2 ANQGSEA. Trimming removed 1 base from V and 3 bases from J; junction bases left unmatched: 20. In DNA form, the CDR3 reads TGCAGCGTTGAAGTTCCTTGGGGGACTAGCGGTATTACTAAGAGCTACAATGAGCAGTTCTTC. It specifies CSVEVPWGTSGITKSYNEQFF.

J is TRBJ2-2 and V is TRBV5-1; 8 positions agree with TRBD2. CDR1 is SGHRS, CDR2 YFSETQ, per germline. The CDR3 is made up of 17 amino acids. V shed 2 bases and J 0 bases; nucleotides not matched to a gene: 6. Here the CDR3 DNA reads TGCGCCAGCAGCTTTCGACGGGAGGGGGCGAACACCGGGGAGCTGTTTTTT. As protein: CASSFRREGANTGELFF.

V usage is TRBV5-6 and J usage is TRBJ1-5; TRBD1 is a possible D gene (6 bases). The CDR3 extends over 14 amino acids. Trimming shortened V by 0 bases and J by 6 bases, and 10 bases separated the two germline ends. Germline V gives CDR1 SGHDT, CDR2 YYEEEE. The CDR3 protein is CASSLGRGLQPQHF. The CDR3 DNA reads TGTGCCAGCAGCTTGGGCAGGGGTCTTCAGCCCCAGCATTTT.

This rearrangement joins TRBV9 to TRBJ2-5, with D possibly being TRBD2 (5 bases). Germline values: CDR1 SGDLS, CDR2 YYNGEE. Between the trimmed V and J ends, which lost 3 bases and 0 bases, there was a span of 12 bases. This CDR3 spans 15 amino acids. In DNA, the CDR3 is TGTGCCAGCAGCGGAAAGGGAGACTACCAAGAGACCCAGTACTTC. The encoded protein is CASSGKGDYQETQYF.

The chain is built from TRBV4-3 and TRBJ2-7; TRBD2 aligns across 9 bases. The V gene end was trimmed by 0 bases and the J gene end by 5 bases; junction bases not matched to a gene: 8. Germline V CDR1 and CDR2: LGHNA, YSLEER. This CDR3 is built from 16 residues. The CDR3 bases are TGCGCCAGCAGCCAAGATGGGCTAGCGGGAACCCACGAGCAGTACTTC. Translated: CASSQDGLAGTHEQYF.